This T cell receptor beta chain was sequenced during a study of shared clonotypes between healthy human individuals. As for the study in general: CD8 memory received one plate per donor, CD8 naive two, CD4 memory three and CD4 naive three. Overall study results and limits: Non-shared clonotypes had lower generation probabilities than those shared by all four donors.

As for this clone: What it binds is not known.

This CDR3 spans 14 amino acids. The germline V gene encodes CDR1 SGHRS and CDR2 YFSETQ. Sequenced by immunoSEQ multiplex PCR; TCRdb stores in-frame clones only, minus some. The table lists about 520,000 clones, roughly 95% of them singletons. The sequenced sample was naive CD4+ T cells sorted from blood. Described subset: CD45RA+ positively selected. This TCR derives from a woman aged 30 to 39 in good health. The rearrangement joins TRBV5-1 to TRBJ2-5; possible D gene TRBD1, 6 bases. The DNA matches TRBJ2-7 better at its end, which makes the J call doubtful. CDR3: CASNPTGQSYEQYF. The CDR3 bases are TGCGCCAGCAACCCCACGGGACAATCCTACGAGCAGTACTTC.